What follows are 27 T cell receptor beta chains derived from one specimen sequenced in a study of blood T cell repertoires in COVID-19. Measured with immunoSEQ multiplex PCR; TCRdb has only the in-frame clones, and not every one. The sample includes nearly 45,000 clones, around 80% of them seen just once. Source material: peripheral blood. The origin of the receptors is a human donor in a cohort sampled during active COVID-19.

The V and J genes are TRBV27 and TRBJ1-6; weak D call: TRBD1 (6 bases). V lost 5 bases to trimming and J lost 7 bases, with 18 bases between them. Per germline, CDR1 MNHEY and CDR2 SMNVEV (reference sequence). The CDR3 sequence is 16 residues long. The chain's CDR3 is CASSPRWPGDNSPLHF. CDR3 nucleotide sequence: TGTGCCAGCAGTCCCCGATGGCCAGGGGACAATTCACCCCTCCACTTT.

The rearrangement uses TRBV5-1 and TRBJ2-1, with 7 positions matching TRBD2. The germline gives CDR1 SGHRS, CDR2 YFSETQ. This CDR3 contains 14 residues. J gave up 10 bases and V 4 bases, and 11 bases lay outside the gene matches. For the CDR3, the DNA is TGCGCCAGCAGCCTAGGGACTAATGCTGCGGAGCAGTTCTTC. It encodes CASSLGTNAAEQFF.

This clone has just one count. The rearrangement joins TRBV11-3 to TRBJ2-5; 9 nucleotides align to TRBD2. CDR3 size: 16 residues. Trimming removed 2 bases from V and 4 bases from J; junction bases left unmatched: 8. CDR1 SGHNT and CDR2 YENEEA come from the germline V gene. This CDR3 is CASSLIRVSGRETQYF. The CDR3 bases are TGTGCCAGCAGCTTAATCCGCGTTAGCGGGAGAGAGACCCAGTACTTC.

The chain joins TRBV10-1 to TRBJ1-1; D not certain. V lost 6 bases and J lost 3, with 8 bases in between. Germline CDR1 reads WNHNN; CDR2 reads SYGVQD (reference sequence). This CDR3 is built from 12 residues. CDR3 protein: CASSGPHTEAFF. Here the CDR3 DNA reads TGCGCCAGCAGCGGTCCGCACACTGAAGCTTTCTTT.

The V call is TRBV10-3, the J call TRBJ2-7, with a tentative D call TRBD2 (6 bases). This CDR3 is built from 12 residues. The germline V gene encodes CDR1 ENHRY and CDR2 SYGVKD. Deletions cut 6 bases from V and 5 bases from J, with 11 bases between. The CDR3 here is CAISGSNHEQYF. CDR3 DNA: TGTGCCATCAGCGGGAGTAACCACGAGCAGTACTTC.

This clone was counted once. The V gene is TRBV10-2, the J gene TRBJ2-2; D might be TRBD2 (5 bases). The ends were cut back, 4 bases at V and 4 bases at J, with 16 bases in the middle. This CDR3 is built from 16 residues. Per the germline V gene, CDR1 is WSHSY and CDR2 is SAAADI. The CDR3 sequence is CASSAPSSYFTGELFF. The CDR3 coding sequence is TGCGCCAGCAGTGCGCCTAGCTCTTATTTCACCGGGGAGCTGTTTTTT.

V is TRBV7-2 and J is TRBJ2-5, with TRBD2 identical over 10 bases. Germline CDR1 and CDR2: SGHTA and FQGNSA. This CDR3 region has 15 residues. Trimming at V came to 7 bases and at J to 5 bases, leaving 10 bases not matched to a gene. Here the CDR3 DNA reads TGTGCCAGCAACTCCCCGACTAGCGGGTATGAGACCCAGTACTTC. Protein product: CASNSPTSGYETQYF. The full variable domain, its missing parts supplied by reference TRBV7-2 and TRBJ2-5, is GAGVSQSPSNKVTEKGKDVELRCDPISGHTALYWYRQSLGQGLEFLIYFQGNSAPDKSGLPSDRFSAERTGGSVSTLTIQRTQQEDSAVYLCASNSPTSGYETQYFGPGTRLLVL.

This chain links TRBV7-9 with TRBJ1-6; 7 bases are shared with TRBD1. V dropped 4 bases and J dropped 8; count of bases not matched to a gene: 5. CDR1 and CDR2 (germline): SEHNR, FQNEAQ (reference sequence). The CDR3 is 14 amino acids. The CDR3 here is CASSSGQRDSPLHF. The DNA for the CDR3 is TGTGCCAGCAGCTCGGGACAGAGGGATTCACCCCTCCACTTT.

The chain recombines TRBV24-1 with TRBJ2-3; a possible D gene is TRBD2 (6 bases). The CDR3 contains 17 residues. Looked up from germline, CDR1 is KGHDR and CDR2 is SFDVKD. V shed 1 base and J shed 2 bases, with 15 bases lying between them. The CDR3 loop reads CATSDFGWEAPTDTQYF. The CDR3 nucleotides are TGTGCCACCAGTGATTTCGGATGGGAGGCCCCCACAGATACGCAGTATTTT.

The chain uses TRBV5-1 and TRBJ2-2; 11 positions match TRBD2. The germline V gene has CDR1 SGHRS and CDR2 YFSETQ. The CDR3 runs to 15 residues. Trimming cost V 4 bases and J 1 base; bases outside gene matches: 0. The CDR3 region is CASSGLAGNTGELFF. CDR3 nucleotides: TGCGCCAGCAGCGGACTAGCGGGGAACACCGGGGAGCTGTTTTTT.

With respect to this clone: Other DNA sequences in this specimen translate into the identical CDR3. V and J are TRBV18 and TRBJ2-2; 9 bases map to TRBD1. V lost 0 bases to trimming and J lost 1 base; unmatched junction nucleotides: 0. The CDR3 is made up of 16 amino acids. CDR1 KGHSH and CDR2 LQKENI come from the germline V gene. Written as DNA, the CDR3 is TGTGCCAGCTCACCACCGACAGGGGGGAACACCGGGGAGCTGTTTTTT. It codes for CASSPPTGGNTGELFF.

This chain links TRBV28 with TRBJ2-7; D may be TRBD2 (5 bases). Trimming pared 7 bases from V and 0 bases from J, leaving 10 bases between. The CDR3 consists of 13 residues. From germline, CDR1 is MDHEN and CDR2 SYDVKM. The CDR3 loop reads CASNRGSSYEQYF. The CDR3 nucleotides read TGTGCCAGCAATCGGGGTTCCTCCTACGAGCAGTACTTC.

The chain has TRBV5-4 and TRBJ2-5; 10 bases align to TRBD2. The length of the CDR3 is 17 residues. The J segment lost 4 bases and the V segment lost 3 bases, leaving 12 bases of the junction unmatched. Germline assignment: CDR1 SGHNT and CDR2 YYREEE (reference sequence). Here the CDR3 reads CASSSTGLAGAPETQYF. DNA of the CDR3: TGTGCCAGCAGCTCGACCGGGCTAGCGGGAGCCCCAGAGACCCAGTACTTC.

This rearrangement joins TRBV6-2 or TRBV6-3 to TRBJ2-1; 11 positions match TRBD2. CDR3 length: 18 amino acids. The germline V gene encodes CDR1 MNHEY and CDR2 SVGEGT. Unmatched junction bases numbered 15, after V lost 6 bases and J lost 5 bases. The CDR3 sequence is CASSPGLAVNRPHNEQFF. In DNA form, the CDR3 reads TGTGCCAGCAGCCCGGGACTAGCGGTCAACCGACCACACAATGAGCAGTTCTTC.

CDR3 sequence reads: CASSSTESGELFF. The CDR3 DNA follows: TGTGCCAGCAGTTCGACAGAATCCGGGGAGCTGTTTTTT. The rearrangement uses TRBV6-5 and TRBJ2-2, with TRBD1 as a possible D gene (5 bases). Between the trimmed V and J ends, which lost 4 bases and 6 bases, there was a span of 9 bases. CDR1 and CDR2 (germline): MNHEY, SVGAGI. CDR3 length equals 13 residues.

The V gene is TRBV5-6, the J gene TRBJ1-2; TRBD1 matches 7 bases. This CDR3 region has 14 residues. Trimming cost V 2 bases and J 5 bases; bases outside gene matches: 6. Germline V lookup: CDR1 SGHDT, CDR2 YYEEEE. The CDR3 DNA reads as TGTGCCAGCAGCTTCTACAGGGGTGAATATGGCTACACCTTC. It is translated as CASSFYRGEYGYTF.

The V gene is TRBV7-9, the J gene TRBJ1-1; tentative D call: TRBD1 (6 bases). V shed 5 bases and J shed 8 bases, with 12 bases lying between them. The CDR3 consists of 12 residues. Germline lookup yields CDR1 SEHNR and CDR2 FQNEAQ (reference sequence). DNA of the CDR3: TGTGCCAGCAGCCTCGAGGACAGAGAAGCTTTCTTT. Protein product: CASSLEDREAFF.

The genes are TRBV11-2 and TRBJ2-3; the D is unclear. CDR3 length equals 13 residues. Germline CDR1 and CDR2: SGHAT and FQNNGV. Trimming removed 2 bases at V and 1 base at J, with 4 bases between. CDR3: CASSLLRTDTQYF. The DNA of the CDR3 is TGTGCCAGCAGCTTACTACGCACAGATACGCAGTATTTT.

The J gene is TRBJ2-7, the V gene TRBV10-2; a weak D match, TRBD2 (5 bases). The CDR3 runs to 13 residues. The V gene's germline CDR1 is WSHSY and CDR2 SAAADI. The V end was cut by 8 bases, the J end by 6 bases, with 17 bases between. CDR3 sequence reads: CASAVHREGEQYF. The CDR3 DNA sequence: TGCGCCAGCGCTGTCCATCGGGAAGGCGAGCAGTACTTC.

The chain has TRBV18 and TRBJ1-5; 10 bases fit TRBD1. This CDR3 spans 16 amino acids. CDR1 KGHSH and CDR2 LQKENI come from the germline V gene. J gave up 5 bases and V 3 bases, and 7 bases lay outside the gene matches. The CDR3 sequence is CASSPGTGDVDQPQHF. In DNA form, the CDR3 reads TGTGCCAGCTCACCGGGGACAGGGGATGTTGATCAGCCCCAGCATTTT.

The chain couples TRBV28 to TRBJ2-2; 8 positions agree with TRBD2. This CDR3 is 16 amino acids long. Germline values: CDR1 MDHEN, CDR2 SYDVKM. V trimming: 4 bases; J trimming: 5 bases; junction bases outside the gene matches: 9. The CDR3 DNA reads TGTGCCAGCAGTTCCCCAGCGGGAGTAGAGACCGGGGAGCTGTTTTTT. Translation gives CASSSPAGVETGELFF.

This chain joins TRBV19 and TRBJ2-7; D unresolved. V shed 3 bases and J shed 3 bases, with 9 bases lying between them. Germline lookup yields CDR1 LNHDA and CDR2 SQIVND (reference sequence). This CDR3 has 13 amino acids. The DNA of the CDR3 is TGTGCCAGTAGTATTTCACTCCGCTACGAGCAGTACTTC. As protein: CASSISLRYEQYF. The full variable domain, with the rest looked up from reference TRBV19 and TRBJ2-7, is DGGITQSPKYLFRKEGQNVTLSCEQNLNHDAMYWYRQDPGQGLRLIYYSQIVNDFQKGDIAEGYSVSREKKESFPLTVTSAQKNPTAFYLCASSISLRYEQYFGPGTRLTVT.

The V and J genes are TRBV9 and TRBJ1-3; D ambiguous. CDR1 and CDR2 from the germline V gene are SGDLS and YYNGEE. This CDR3 region has 16 residues. Trimming pared 0 bases from V and 0 bases from J, leaving 10 bases between. In nucleotides, the CDR3 is TGTGCCAGCAGCGTAGGACCCGGGAGCTCTGGAAACACCATATATTTT. It encodes CASSVGPGSSGNTIYF.

The chain joins TRBV19 to TRBJ2-3; possibly TRBD1 for D (6 bases). The V and J ends lost 5 bases and 3 bases respectively, with 12 bases between them. Germline values: CDR1 LNHDA, CDR2 SQIVND (reference sequence). CDR3 size: 14 residues. The CDR3 DNA reads TGTGCCAGTAGTCCAGGGGTCGCGACAGATACGCAGTATTTT. Translated: CASSPGVATDTQYF.

The gene calls are TRBV7-8 and TRBJ2-1; no clear D. The germline V and J ends were trimmed by 4 bases and 8 bases, with 12 bases remaining between them. Germline CDR1 and CDR2: SGHVS and FQNEAQ. The CDR3 is 13 amino acids. CDR3 in DNA: TGTGCCAGCAGCTACTCCCCCCCGGATGAGCAGTTCTTC. Residues: CASSYSPPDEQFF.

The J gene is TRBJ1-1, the V gene TRBV6-5; TRBD1 aligns across 7 bases. Losses at the gene ends were 10 bases for V and 8 bases for J; bases not matched to a gene: 10. The CDR3 has 12 amino acids. Germline V gene lookup returns CDR1 MNHEY and CDR2 SVGAGI. As DNA, the CDR3 is TGTGCCACTACCCGCGTGGACAGGGAAGCTTTCTTT. This translates into CATTRVDREAFF.

The chain couples TRBV18 to TRBJ2-7; D possibly corresponds to TRBD1 (5 bases). The CDR3 sequence is 14 residues long. CDR1 and CDR2 (germline): KGHSH, LQKENI. V lost 2 bases and J lost 0, with 8 bases in between. The CDR3, as DNA: TGTGCCAGCTCACCATTAGACAGCTCCTACGAGCAGTACTTC. As protein: CASSPLDSSYEQYF.